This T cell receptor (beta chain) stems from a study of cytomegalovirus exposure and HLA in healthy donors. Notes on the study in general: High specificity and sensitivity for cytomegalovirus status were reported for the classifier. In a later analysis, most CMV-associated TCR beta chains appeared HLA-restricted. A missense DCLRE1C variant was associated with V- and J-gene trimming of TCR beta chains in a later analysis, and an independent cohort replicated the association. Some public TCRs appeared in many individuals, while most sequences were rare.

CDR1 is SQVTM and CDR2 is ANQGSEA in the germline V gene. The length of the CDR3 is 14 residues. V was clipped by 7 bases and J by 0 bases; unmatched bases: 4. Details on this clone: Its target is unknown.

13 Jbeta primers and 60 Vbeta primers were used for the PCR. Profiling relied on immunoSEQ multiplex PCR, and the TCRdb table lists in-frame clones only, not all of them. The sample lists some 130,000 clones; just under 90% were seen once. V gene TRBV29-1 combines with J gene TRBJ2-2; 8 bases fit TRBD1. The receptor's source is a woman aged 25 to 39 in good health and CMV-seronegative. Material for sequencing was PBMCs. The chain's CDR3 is CSAYRGANTGELFF. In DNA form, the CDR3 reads TGCAGCGCCTACAGGGGGGCGAACACCGGGGAGCTGTTTTTT.